This entry is about one TCR beta chain. This entry belongs to a study of blood T cell repertoires in COVID-19. Clones were sequenced by immunoSEQ multiplex PCR, and TCRdb holds only the in-frame ones, with some missing. The sample carries under 250,000 clones, about 88% recorded once. The CDR3 totals 14 residues. V was trimmed by 5 bases and J by 0 bases, leaving 9 bases between them. Germline V gives CDR1 PRHDT, CDR2 FYEKMQ (reference sequence). Sequenced material: peripheral blood. This clonotype was sampled from a man aged 50-60 years with COVID-19, enrolled during active disease. The rearrangement joins TRBV13 to TRBJ2-3; possibly TRBD1 for D (6 bases). CDR3 sequence (DNA): TGTGCCAGCAGCACCAGGGGTAGCACAGATACGCAGTATTTT. It specifies CASSTRGSTDTQYF. Combining the CDR3 with reference TRBV13 and TRBJ2-3 gives the whole variable domain AAGVIQSPRHLIKEKRETATLKCYPIPRHDTVYWYQQGPGQDPQFLISFYEKMQSDKGSIPDRFSAQQFSDYHSELNMSSLELGDSALYFCASSTRGSTDTQYFGPGTRLTVL.